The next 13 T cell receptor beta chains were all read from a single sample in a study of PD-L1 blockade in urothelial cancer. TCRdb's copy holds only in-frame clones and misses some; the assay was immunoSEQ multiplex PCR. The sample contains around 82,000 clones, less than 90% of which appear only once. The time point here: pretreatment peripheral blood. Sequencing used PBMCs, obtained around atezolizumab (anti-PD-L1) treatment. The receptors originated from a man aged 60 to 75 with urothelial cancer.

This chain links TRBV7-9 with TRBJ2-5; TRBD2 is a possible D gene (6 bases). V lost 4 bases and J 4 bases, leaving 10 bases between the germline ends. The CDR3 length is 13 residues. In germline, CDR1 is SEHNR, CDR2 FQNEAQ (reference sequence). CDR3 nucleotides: TGTGCCAGCAGCTCGGGGGAGGCAGAGACCCAGTACTTC. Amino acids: CASSSGEAETQYF.

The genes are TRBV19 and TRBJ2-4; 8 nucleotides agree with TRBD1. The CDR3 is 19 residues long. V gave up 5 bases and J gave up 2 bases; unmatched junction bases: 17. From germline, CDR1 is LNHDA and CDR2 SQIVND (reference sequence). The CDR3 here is CASSSSPNIGQGTKNIQYF. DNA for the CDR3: TGTGCCAGTAGTTCCTCGCCAAATATCGGACAGGGAACCAAAAACATTCAGTACTTC.

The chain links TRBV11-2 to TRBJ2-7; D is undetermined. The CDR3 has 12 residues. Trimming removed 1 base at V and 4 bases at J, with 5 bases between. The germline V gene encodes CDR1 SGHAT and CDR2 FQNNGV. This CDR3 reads CASSLAYYEQYF. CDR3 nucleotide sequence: TGTGCCAGCAGCTTAGCCTATTACGAGCAGTACTTC.

The CDR3 protein is CASSVEVGSNYGYTF. The CDR3 coding sequence is TGTGCCAGCAGCGTAGAGGTAGGGAGTAACTATGGCTACACCTTC. The chain combines TRBV9 with TRBJ1-2; D remains unclear. Germline lookup yields CDR1 SGDLS and CDR2 YYNGEE. The CDR3 has 15 amino acids. V was clipped by 0 bases and J by 1 base, with 10 bases between them.

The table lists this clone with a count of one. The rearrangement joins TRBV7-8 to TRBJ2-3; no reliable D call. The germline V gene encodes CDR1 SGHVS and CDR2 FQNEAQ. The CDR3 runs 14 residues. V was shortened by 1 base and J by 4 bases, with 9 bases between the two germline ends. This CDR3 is CASSLGGRADTQYF. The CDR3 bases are TGTGCCAGCAGCTTAGGCGGTCGAGCAGATACGCAGTATTTT.

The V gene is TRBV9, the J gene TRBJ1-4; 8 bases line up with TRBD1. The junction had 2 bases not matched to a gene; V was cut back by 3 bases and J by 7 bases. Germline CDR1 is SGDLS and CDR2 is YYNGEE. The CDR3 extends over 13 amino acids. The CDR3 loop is CASSAGGGEKLFF. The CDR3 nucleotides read TGTGCCAGCAGCGCAGGGGGCGGTGAAAAACTGTTTTTT.

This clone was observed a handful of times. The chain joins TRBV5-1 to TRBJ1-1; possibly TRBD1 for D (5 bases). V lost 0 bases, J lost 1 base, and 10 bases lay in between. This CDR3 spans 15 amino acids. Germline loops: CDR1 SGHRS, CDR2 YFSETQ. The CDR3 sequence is CASSLGPTGNTEAFF. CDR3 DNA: TGCGCCAGCAGCTTGGGCCCAACAGGGAACACTGAAGCTTTCTTT.

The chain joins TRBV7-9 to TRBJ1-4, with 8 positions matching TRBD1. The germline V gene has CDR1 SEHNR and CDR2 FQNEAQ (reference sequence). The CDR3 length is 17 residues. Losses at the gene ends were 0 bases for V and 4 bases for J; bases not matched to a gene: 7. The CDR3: CASSLARTGPHNEKLFF. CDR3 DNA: TGTGCCAGCAGCTTAGCGAGGACAGGGCCCCATAATGAAAAACTGTTTTTT.

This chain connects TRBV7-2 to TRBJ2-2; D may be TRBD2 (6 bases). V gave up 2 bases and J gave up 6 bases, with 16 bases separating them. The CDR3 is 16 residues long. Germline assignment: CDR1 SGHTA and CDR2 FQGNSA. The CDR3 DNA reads TGTGCCAGCAGCTTAACGGTCGCGGGGAATTCCGGGGAGCTGTTTTTT. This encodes CASSLTVAGNSGELFF. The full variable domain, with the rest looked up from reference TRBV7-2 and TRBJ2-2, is GAGVSQSPSNKVTEKGKDVELRCDPISGHTALYWYRQSLGQGLEFLIYFQGNSAPDKSGLPSDRFSAERTGGSVSTLTIQRTQQEDSAVYLCASSLTVAGNSGELFFGEGSRLTVL.

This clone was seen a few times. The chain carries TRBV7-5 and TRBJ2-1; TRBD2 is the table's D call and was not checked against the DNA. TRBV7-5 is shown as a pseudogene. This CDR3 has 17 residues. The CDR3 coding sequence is TGTGCCAGAAGCTTAGAGGGTAGCGGGAGCTCCTACAATGAGCAGTTCTTC. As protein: CARSLEGSGSSYNEQFF.

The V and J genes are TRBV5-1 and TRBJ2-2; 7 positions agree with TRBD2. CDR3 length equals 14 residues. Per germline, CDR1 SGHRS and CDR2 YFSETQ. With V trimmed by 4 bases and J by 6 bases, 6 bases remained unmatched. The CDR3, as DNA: TGCGCCAGCAGCCGGGACTATGTGGCCGGGGAGCTGTTTTTT. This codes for CASSRDYVAGELFF.

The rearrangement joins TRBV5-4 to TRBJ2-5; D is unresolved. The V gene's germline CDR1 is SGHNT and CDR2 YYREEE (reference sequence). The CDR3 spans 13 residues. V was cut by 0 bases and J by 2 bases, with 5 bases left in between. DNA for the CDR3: TGTGCCAGCAGCTTGGTTCAGCAAGAGACCCAGTACTTC. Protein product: CASSLVQQETQYF. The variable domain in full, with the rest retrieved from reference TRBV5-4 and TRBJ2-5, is ETGVTQSPTHLIKTRGQQVTLRCSSQSGHNTVSWYQQALGQGPQFIFQYYREEENGRGNFPPRFSGLQFPNYSSELNVNALELDDSALYLCASSLVQQETQYFGPGTRLLVL.

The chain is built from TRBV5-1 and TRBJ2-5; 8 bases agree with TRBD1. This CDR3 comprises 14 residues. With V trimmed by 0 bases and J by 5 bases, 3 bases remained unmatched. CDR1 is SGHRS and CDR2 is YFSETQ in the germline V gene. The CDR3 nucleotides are TGCGCCAGCAGCTTGGGGCAGGGGGCGGAGACCCAGTACTTC. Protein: CASSLGQGAETQYF.